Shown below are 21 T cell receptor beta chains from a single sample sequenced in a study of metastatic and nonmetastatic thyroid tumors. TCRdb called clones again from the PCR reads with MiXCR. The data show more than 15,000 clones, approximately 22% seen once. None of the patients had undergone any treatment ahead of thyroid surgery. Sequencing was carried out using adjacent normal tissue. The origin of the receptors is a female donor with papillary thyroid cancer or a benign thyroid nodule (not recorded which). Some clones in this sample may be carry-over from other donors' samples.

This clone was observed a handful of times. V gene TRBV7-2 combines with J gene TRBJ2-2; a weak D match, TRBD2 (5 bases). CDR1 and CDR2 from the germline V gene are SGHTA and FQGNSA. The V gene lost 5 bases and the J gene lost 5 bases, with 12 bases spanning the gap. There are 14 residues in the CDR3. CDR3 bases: TGTGCCAGCAGCCCCTACCGGGGAACCGGGGAGCTGTTTTTT. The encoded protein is CASSPYRGTGELFF.

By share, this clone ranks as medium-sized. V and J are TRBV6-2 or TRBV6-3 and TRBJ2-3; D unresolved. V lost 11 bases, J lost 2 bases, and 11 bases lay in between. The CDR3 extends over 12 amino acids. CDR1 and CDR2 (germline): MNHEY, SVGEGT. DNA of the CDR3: TGTGCCTGCAACTTCCCCACAGATACGCAGTATTTT. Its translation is CACNFPTDTQYF.

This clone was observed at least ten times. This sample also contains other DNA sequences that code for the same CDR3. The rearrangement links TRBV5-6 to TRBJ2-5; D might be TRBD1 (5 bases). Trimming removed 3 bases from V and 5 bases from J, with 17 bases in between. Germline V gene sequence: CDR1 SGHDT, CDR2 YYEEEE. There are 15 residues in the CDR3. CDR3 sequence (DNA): TGTGCCAGCAGCTACATGCCCCAGGGCGGTGAGACCCAGTACTTC. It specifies CASSYMPQGGETQYF.

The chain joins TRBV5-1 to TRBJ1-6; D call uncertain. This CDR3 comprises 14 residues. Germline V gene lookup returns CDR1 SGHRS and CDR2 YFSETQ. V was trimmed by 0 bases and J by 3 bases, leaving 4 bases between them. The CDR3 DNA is TGCGCCAGCAGCTTGGAGAGCTATAATTCACCCCTCCACTTT. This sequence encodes CASSLESYNSPLHF.

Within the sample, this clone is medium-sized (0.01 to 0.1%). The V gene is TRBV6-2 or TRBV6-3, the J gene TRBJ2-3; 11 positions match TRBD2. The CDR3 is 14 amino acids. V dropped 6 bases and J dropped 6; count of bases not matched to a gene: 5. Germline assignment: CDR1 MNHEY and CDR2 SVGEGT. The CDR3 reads CASSLAGGLDTQYF. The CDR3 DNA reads TGTGCCAGCAGCCTAGCGGGAGGATTGGATACGCAGTATTTT.

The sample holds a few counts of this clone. The CDR3 nucleotides are TGTGCCAGCAAAGCGACAGGGGGGATGGAGCCCCAGCATTTT. This gives the protein CASKATGGMEPQHF. The chain links TRBV2 to TRBJ1-5; 9 bases match TRBD1. The CDR3 is 14 residues long. The germline CDR1 and CDR2 sequences are SNHLY and FYNNEI. V lost 7 bases and J lost 8; bases outside the gene matches: 9.

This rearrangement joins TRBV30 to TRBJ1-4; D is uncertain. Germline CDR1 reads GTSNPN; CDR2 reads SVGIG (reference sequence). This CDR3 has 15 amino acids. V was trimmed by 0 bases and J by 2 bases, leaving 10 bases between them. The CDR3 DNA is TGTGCCTGGAGTGTGGAACTGGGTACTAATGAAAAACTGTTTTTT. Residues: CAWSVELGTNEKLFF.

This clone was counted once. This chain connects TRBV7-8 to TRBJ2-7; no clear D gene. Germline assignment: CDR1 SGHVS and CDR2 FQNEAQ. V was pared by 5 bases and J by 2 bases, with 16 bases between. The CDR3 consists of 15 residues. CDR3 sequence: CASSAQGPRTYEQYV. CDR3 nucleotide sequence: TGTGCCAGCAGCGCGCAAGGCCCCCGGACCTACGAGCAGTACGTC.

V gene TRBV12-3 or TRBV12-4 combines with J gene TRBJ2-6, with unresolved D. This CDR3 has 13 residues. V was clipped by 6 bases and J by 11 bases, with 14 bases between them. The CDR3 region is CASRALNTDVLTF. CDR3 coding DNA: TGTGCCAGCAGGGCCCTAAACACGGACGTCCTGACTTTC.

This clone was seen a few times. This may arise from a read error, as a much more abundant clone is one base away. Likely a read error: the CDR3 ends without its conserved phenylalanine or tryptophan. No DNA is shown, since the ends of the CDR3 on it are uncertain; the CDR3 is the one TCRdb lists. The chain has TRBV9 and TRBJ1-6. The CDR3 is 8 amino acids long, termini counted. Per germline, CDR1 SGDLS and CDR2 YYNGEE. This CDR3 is CASSSTTS.

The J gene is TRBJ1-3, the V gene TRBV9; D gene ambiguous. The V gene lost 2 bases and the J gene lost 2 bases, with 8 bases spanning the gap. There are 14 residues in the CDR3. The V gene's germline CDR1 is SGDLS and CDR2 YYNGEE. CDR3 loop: CASSVSDAGNTIYF. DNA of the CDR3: TGTGCCAGCAGCGTCTCAGACGCTGGAAACACCATATATTTT.

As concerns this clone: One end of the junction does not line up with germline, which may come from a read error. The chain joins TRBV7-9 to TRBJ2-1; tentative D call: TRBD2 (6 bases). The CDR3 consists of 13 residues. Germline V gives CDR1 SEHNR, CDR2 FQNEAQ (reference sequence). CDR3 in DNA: TGTGCCAGCGGCTTGGGGGGATACAATGAGCAGTTCTTC. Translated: CASGLGGYNEQFF.

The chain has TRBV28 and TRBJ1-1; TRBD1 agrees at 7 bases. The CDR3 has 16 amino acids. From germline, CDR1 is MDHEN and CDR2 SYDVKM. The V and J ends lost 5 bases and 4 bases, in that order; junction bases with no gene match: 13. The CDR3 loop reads CASSPGTVYLGTEAFF. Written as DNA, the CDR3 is TGTGCCAGCAGTCCCGGGACAGTGTACCTTGGCACTGAAGCTTTCTTT.

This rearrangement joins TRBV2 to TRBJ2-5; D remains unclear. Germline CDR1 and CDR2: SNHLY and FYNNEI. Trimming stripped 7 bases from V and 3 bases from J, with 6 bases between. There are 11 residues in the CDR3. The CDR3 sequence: CASTGEETQYF. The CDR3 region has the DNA TGTGCCAGCACCGGCGAAGAGACCCAGTACTTC.

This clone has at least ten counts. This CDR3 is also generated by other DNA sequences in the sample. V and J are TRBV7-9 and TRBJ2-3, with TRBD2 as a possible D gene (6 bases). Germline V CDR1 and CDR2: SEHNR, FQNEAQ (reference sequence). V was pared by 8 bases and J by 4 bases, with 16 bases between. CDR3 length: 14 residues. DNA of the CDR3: TGTGCCAGCCAAAGGTCGGGGAGGTCAGATACGCAGTATTTT. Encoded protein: CASQRSGRSDTQYF.

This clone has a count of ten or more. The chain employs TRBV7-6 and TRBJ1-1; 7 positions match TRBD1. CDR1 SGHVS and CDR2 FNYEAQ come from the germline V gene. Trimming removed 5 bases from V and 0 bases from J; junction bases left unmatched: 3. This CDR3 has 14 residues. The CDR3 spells CASSPTGLNTEAFF. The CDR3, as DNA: TGTGCCAGCAGCCCGACAGGGTTGAACACTGAAGCTTTCTTT.

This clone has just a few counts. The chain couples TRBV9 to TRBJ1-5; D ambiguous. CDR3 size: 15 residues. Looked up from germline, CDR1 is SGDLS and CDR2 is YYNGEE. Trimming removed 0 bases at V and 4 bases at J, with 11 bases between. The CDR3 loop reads CASSVAYGWNQPQHF. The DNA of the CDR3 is TGTGCCAGCAGCGTAGCTTACGGGTGGAATCAGCCCCAGCATTTT.

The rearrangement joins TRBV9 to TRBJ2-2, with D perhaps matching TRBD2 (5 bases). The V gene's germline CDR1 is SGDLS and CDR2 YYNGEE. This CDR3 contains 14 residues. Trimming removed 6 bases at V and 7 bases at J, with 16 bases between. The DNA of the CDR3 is TGTGCCAGCAACCCCCTACTAGAAAGCGGGGAGCTGTTTTTT. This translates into CASNPLLESGELFF.

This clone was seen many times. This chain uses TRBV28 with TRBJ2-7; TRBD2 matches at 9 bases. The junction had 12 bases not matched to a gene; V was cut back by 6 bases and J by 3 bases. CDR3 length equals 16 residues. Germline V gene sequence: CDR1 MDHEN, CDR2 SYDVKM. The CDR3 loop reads CASRPPGLAAGYEQYF. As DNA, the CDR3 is TGTGCCAGCAGGCCACCGGGACTAGCAGCCGGCTACGAGCAGTACTTC.

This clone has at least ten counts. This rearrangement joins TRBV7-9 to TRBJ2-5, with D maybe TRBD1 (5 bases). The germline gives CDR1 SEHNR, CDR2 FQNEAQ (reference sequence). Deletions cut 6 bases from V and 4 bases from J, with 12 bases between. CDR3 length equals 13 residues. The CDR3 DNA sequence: TGTGCCAGCAGATTAACCACAGGAGAGACCCAGTACTTC. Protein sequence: CASRLTTGETQYF. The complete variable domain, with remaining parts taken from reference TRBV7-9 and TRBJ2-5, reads DTGVSQNPRHKITKRGQNVTFRCDPISEHNRLYWYRQTLGQGPEFLTYFQNEAQLEKSRLLSDRFSAERPKGSFSTLEIQRTEQGDSAMYLCASRLTTGETQYFGPGTRLLVL.

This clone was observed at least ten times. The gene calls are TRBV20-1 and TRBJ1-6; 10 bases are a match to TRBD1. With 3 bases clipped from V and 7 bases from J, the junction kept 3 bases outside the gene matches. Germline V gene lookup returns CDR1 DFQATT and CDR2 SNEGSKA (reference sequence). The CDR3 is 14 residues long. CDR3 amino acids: CSASRDRGNSPLHF. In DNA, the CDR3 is TGCAGTGCTAGTCGGGACAGGGGCAATTCACCCCTCCACTTT.